This T cell receptor (beta chain) was identified in a study of regulatory T cells in long-lasting Graves disease. Study results and caveats: It was in persistent disease that TRBV28, TRBJ1-2 and TRBJ2-5 were favored. With approximately 2,800 shared public clonotypes, persistent patients exceeded new patients, who shared more than 900.

Germline CDR1 DFQATT, CDR2 SNEGSKA (reference sequence). The CDR3 has 14 residues. Trimming shortened V by 6 bases and J by 3 bases, and 17 bases separated the two germline ends. Construction of the TCR beta libraries employed iRepertoire HTBI primers in conjunction with Arm-PCR of CDR3 regions. MiXCR, applied by TCRdb to the multiplex PCR reads, yields one record per CDR3 protein. The sample carries 450,000 to 500,000 distinct CDR3 sequences, 16% recorded once. This clonotype was counted ten times or more. The antigen remains undetermined. Sample time point: newly diagnosed GD, antithyroid drugs for less than 3 months. Extracted RNA from PBMCs served as the source of the TCR library. These data were also reused for a study on T cells in Graves' hyperthyroidism and ophthalmopathy. As reported in that work: HTBI primers were used for first-round RT-PCR of the TCR CDR3. The model's output predicted ophthalmopathy at a median of roughly 6 months prior to onset.

This receptor was taken from a man in his forties with Graves disease. The chain couples TRBV20-1 to TRBJ2-5, with D possibly called TRBD1 or TRBD2 (5 bases each). The starting material was peripheral blood mononuclear cells (PBMCs), obtained at new diagnosis, from a patient treated with antithyroid drugs. The CDR3 DNA reads TGCAGTGCCCCCTTCCATGGGGGAAAAGAGACCCAGTACTTC. It yields the protein CSAPFHGGKETQYF.